This entry describes one T cell receptor (beta chain). The CDR3 is 18 amino acids. The germline gives CDR1 SGHVS, CDR2 FQNEAQ. With 2 bases clipped from V and 3 bases from J, the junction kept 10 bases outside the gene matches. Original processing notes: By means of reference gene primer amplification, nucleated cell counts were estimated. Sequenced by immunoSEQ multiplex PCR; TCRdb stores in-frame clones only, minus some. V and J calls and clone size are given by that table; D and trimming were obtained from the DNA. Here the sample spans about 24,000 clones, over 75% being singletons. This sample was included in a study of blood T cell repertoires in COVID-19. Study in general: Acute and convalescent COVID-19 samples came from the United States, Italy and Spain. Sources were T cells, B-cell-depleted T cells, or PBMCs; the material itself was cDNA or gDNA.

Those enrolled in Seattle joined during active infection and were followed longitudinally afterward. The clonotype originates from a woman in her seventies with COVID-19, enrolled during active disease. The sequencing sample was made of peripheral blood. The J gene is TRBJ2-1, the V gene TRBV7-8, with 10 bases matching TRBD1. The DNA for the CDR3 is TGTGCCAGCAGCTTACCGGGACAGGGGCGGTCAATCTACAATGAGCAGTTCTTC. This sequence encodes CASSLPGQGRSIYNEQFF.